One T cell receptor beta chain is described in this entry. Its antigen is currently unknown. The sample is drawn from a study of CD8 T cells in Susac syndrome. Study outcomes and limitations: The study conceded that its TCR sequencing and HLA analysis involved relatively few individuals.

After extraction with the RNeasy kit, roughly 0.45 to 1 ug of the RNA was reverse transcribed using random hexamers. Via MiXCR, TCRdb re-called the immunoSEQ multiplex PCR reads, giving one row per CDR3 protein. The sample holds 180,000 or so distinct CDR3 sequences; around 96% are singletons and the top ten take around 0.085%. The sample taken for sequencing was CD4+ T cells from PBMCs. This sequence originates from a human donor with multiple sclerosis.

The CDR3 reads CASSPGTSGSEYEQYF. In DNA form, the CDR3 reads TGTGCCAGCAGCCCTGGGACTAGCGGGAGTGAGTACGAGCAGTACTTC. The genes are TRBV9 and TRBJ2-7; the match to TRBD2 covers 14 bases. In germline, CDR1 is SGDLS, CDR2 YYNGEE. CDR3 length: 16 residues. Trimming cost V 4 bases and J 4 bases; bases outside gene matches: 7.